This T cell receptor beta chain was observed in a study of blood T cells in healthy people across ages. Study-wide findings and caveats: Lack of knowledge of donor CMV status possibly confounded expanded clonotype changes.

Researchers isolated at least 6 million PBMCs per sample. This clonotype was counted only a few times. Its antigen is unidentified. The CDR3 is made up of 16 amino acids. In germline, CDR1 is SGHKS, CDR2 YYEKEE (reference sequence). V lost 4 bases and J lost 4, with 20 bases in between. The authors ran a second PCR of 7 to 11 cycles using a sample-barcoded 5' primer and a J-beta primer mix. TCRdb re-called the 5' RACE reads through MiXCR, storing one row per CDR3 protein. Here the sample spans 550,000 to 600,000 distinct CDR3 sequences, about 25% being singletons. The TCR sequence derives from a woman between 65 and 79 years old in good health. The rearrangement links TRBV5-5 to TRBJ2-5; tentatively, D is TRBD1 or TRBD2 (5 bases each). Sequencing was carried out using blood. The CDR3 nucleotides are TGTGCCAGCAGCGGCCCGGGACCTCGTACCCCAGAGACCCAGTACTTC. Protein product: CASSGPGPRTPETQYF.